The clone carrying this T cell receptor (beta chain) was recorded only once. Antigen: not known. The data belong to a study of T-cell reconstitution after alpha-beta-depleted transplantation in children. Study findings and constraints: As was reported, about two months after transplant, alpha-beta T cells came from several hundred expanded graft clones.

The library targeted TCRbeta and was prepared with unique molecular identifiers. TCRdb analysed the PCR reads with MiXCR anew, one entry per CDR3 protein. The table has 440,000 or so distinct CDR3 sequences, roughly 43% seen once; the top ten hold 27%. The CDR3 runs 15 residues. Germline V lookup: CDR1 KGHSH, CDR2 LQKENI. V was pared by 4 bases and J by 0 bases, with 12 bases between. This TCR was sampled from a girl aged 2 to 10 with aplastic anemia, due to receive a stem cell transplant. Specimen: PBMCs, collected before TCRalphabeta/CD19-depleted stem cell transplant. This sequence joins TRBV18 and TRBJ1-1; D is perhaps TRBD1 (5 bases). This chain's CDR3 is CASSRDGYMNTEAFF. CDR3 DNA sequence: TGTGCCAGCTCACGGGACGGTTACATGAACACTGAAGCTTTCTTT.